Sequencing of this T cell receptor beta chain was carried out in a study of blood T cell repertoires in COVID-19. In the study overall: The United States, Italy and Spain were the sources of the acute and convalescent COVID-19 samples.

The germline V gene has CDR1 LNHDA and CDR2 SQIVND (reference sequence). Trimming took 3 bases from V and 6 from J, leaving 14 bases between them. CDR3 size: 15 residues. Participants' own reports of clinical history determined their cohort assignment. The study counted Cohort 3 donors as recovered given two negative PCRs, clearance, or symptom resolution. The assay was immunoSEQ multiplex PCR, and TCRdb's table has in-frame clones only and misses some. The data show under 300,000 clones, 90% to 95% seen once. Sequenced input: PBMCs or T cells enriched from blood (not recorded which). This clonotype originated in a woman aged 18-29 years who had recovered from COVID-19. The chain carries TRBV19 and TRBJ2-2; D perhaps matches TRBD1 (5 bases). The CDR3 bases are TGTGCCAGTAGTATTCAGGGTTTAAGCGCCGGGGAGCTGTTTTTT. This encodes CASSIQGLSAGELFF. Complete variable domain (other parts from reference TRBV19 and TRBJ2-2): DGGITQSPKYLFRKEGQNVTLSCEQNLNHDAMYWYRQDPGQGLRLIYYSQIVNDFQKGDIAEGYSVSREKKESFPLTVTSAQKNPTAFYLCASSIQGLSAGELFFGEGSRLTVL.